This T cell receptor beta chain was profiled in a study of T cells in Graves' hyperthyroidism and ophthalmopathy. The overall study: Peripheral blood was collected at initial diagnosis, before any treatment.

Germline values: CDR1 SGDLS, CDR2 YYNGEE. This CDR3 spans 17 amino acids. Trimming at V came to 3 bases and at J to 1 base, leaving 10 bases not matched to a gene. Patients having uncontrolled infection, another autoimmune disease, pregnancy or lactation were not included. Researchers took RNA transcripts and amplified the TCR beta CDR3 regions from them. Primed by the HTBI set, a first-round RT-PCR was run on the TCR CDR3. TCRdb fed the multiplex PCR reads into MiXCR, producing one record per CDR3 protein. The table lists around 600,000 distinct CDR3 sequences, 11% to 15% of them singletons. Sequenced input: blood. The chain couples TRBV9 to TRBJ2-3; 8 bases map to TRBD1. This receptor was taken from a woman aged 18-29 years with Graves' ophthalmopathy. CDR3 sequence reads: CASSATGGRSGTDTQYF. The CDR3 DNA follows: TGTGCCAGCAGCGCCACAGGGGGTCGGAGTGGCACAGATACGCAGTATTTT.